These 25 T cell receptor beta chains were sequenced from one sample in a study of blood T cell repertoires in COVID-19. The protocol was immunoSEQ multiplex PCR, while the TCRdb copy is restricted to in-frame clones and leaves out a portion. The data show about 300,000 clones, 80% to 95% seen once. The sample comprised peripheral blood. The receptors shown here come from a woman in her twenties or thirties with COVID-19, enrolled during active disease.

The rearrangement joins TRBV27 to TRBJ1-5, with TRBD1 matching 8 bases. The V gene end was trimmed by 4 bases and the J gene end by 5 bases; junction bases not matched to a gene: 7. Germline CDR1 reads MNHEY; CDR2 reads SMNVEV (reference sequence). The CDR3 extends over 15 amino acids. CDR3 residues: CASSSRPGGDQPQHF. CDR3 in DNA: TGTGCCAGCAGTTCTCGCCCAGGGGGCGATCAGCCCCAGCATTTT.

The V call is TRBV7-6, the J call TRBJ1-3; a weak D match, TRBD1 (5 bases). CDR3 length: 13 amino acids. Germline V gene sequence: CDR1 SGHVS, CDR2 FNYEAQ. Between the trimmed V and J ends, which lost 5 bases and 3 bases, there was a span of 8 bases. The CDR3 sequence is CASSPTGGNTIYF. CDR3 bases: TGTGCCAGCAGCCCAACAGGTGGAAACACCATATATTTT.

The chain has TRBV29-1 and TRBJ2-5; 14 bases are shared with TRBD2. Trimming removed 6 bases from V and 5 bases from J; junction bases left unmatched: 14. CDR3 length: 17 amino acids. Germline assignment: CDR1 SQVTM and CDR2 ANQGSEA. The CDR3 is CSVAGGTSGRMWETQYF. DNA for the CDR3: TGCAGCGTAGCGGGGGGGACTAGCGGGAGAATGTGGGAGACCCAGTACTTC.

The V gene is TRBV28, the J gene TRBJ2-3, with 10 bases aligning to TRBD2. The CDR3 has 16 amino acids. Germline-derived CDR1 and CDR2 are MDHEN and SYDVKM. V lost 5 bases, J lost 5 bases, and 10 bases stayed unmatched. CDR3 in DNA: TGTGCCAGCAGTCCCTCCCTAGCGGGAGTTAAAGATACGCAGTATTTT. Protein sequence: CASSPSLAGVKDTQYF.

The CDR3, as DNA: TGTGCCAGCAGCCAAGGGACAGGGGACGGCTATGGCTACACCTTC. Protein sequence: CASSQGTGDGYGYTF. The chain is built from TRBV3-1 (or the pseudogene TRBV3-2) and TRBJ1-2, with TRBD1 identical over 9 bases. J was trimmed by 4 bases and V by 1 base; bases with no gene match: 4. This CDR3 contains 15 residues. From germline, CDR1 is LGHDT and CDR2 YNNKEL (reference sequence).

The DNA for the CDR3 is TGCGCCAGCAGCTTGGAAGGAGGGAGCACTGAAGCTTTCTTT. Its translation is CASSLEGGSTEAFF. The chain links TRBV5-1 to TRBJ1-1, with unresolved D. There are 14 residues in the CDR3. The germline CDR1 and CDR2 sequences are SGHRS and YFSETQ. V lost 0 bases to trimming and J lost 4 bases, with 10 bases between them.

This clone was detected only once. The rearrangement uses TRBV5-6 and TRBJ2-7; D is unclear. The V gene lost 4 bases and the J gene lost 5 bases, with 19 bases spanning the gap. The CDR3 is made up of 15 amino acids. Germline CDR1 is SGHDT and CDR2 is YYEEEE. Written as DNA, the CDR3 is TGTGCCAGCAGCCCGGTGGGCATACGCACCCACGAGCAGTACTTC. Its translation: CASSPVGIRTHEQYF. Drawing the rest from reference TRBV5-6 and TRBJ2-7, the complete variable domain is DAGVTQSPTHLIKTRGQQVTLRCSPKSGHDTVSWYQQALGQGPQFIFQYYEEEERQRGNFPDRFSGHQFPNYSSELNVNALLLGDSALYLCASSPVGIRTHEQYFGPGTRLTVT.

The chain carries TRBV2 and TRBJ2-7; tentatively, D is TRBD2 (6 bases). The CDR3 spans 13 residues. Germline-derived CDR1 and CDR2 are SNHLY and FYNNEI. The V end lost 9 bases, the J end lost 2 bases, and 14 bases lay between the germline ends. The CDR3 region is CASARDFTYEQYF. In DNA form, the CDR3 reads TGTGCCAGTGCCCGGGACTTTACCTACGAGCAGTACTTC.

The gene calls are TRBV5-4 and TRBJ2-7; 15 nucleotides agree with TRBD2. Trimming at V came to 6 bases and at J to 7 bases, leaving 8 bases not matched to a gene. The CDR3 loop spans 15 amino acids. Germline CDR1 reads SGHNT; CDR2 reads YYREEE (reference sequence). This chain's CDR3 is CASTRPGLAGGEQYF. CDR3 nucleotide sequence: TGTGCCAGCACCCGCCCGGGACTAGCGGGAGGTGAGCAGTACTTC.

This chain uses TRBV11-2 with TRBJ1-1; a weak D match, TRBD1 (6 bases). Germline CDR1 and CDR2: SGHAT and FQNNGV. V was shortened by 0 bases and J by 0 bases, with 8 bases between the two germline ends. CDR3 length equals 15 residues. The CDR3 sequence: CASSLDPGVNTEAFF. In DNA, the CDR3 is TGTGCCAGCAGCTTAGATCCAGGGGTGAACACTGAAGCTTTCTTT.

The chain employs TRBV13 and TRBJ2-7; 7 bases fit TRBD1. The germline CDR1 and CDR2 sequences are PRHDT and FYEKMQ (reference sequence). The junction had 10 bases not matched to a gene; V was cut back by 2 bases and J by 6 bases. The CDR3 runs 15 residues. CDR3 nucleotide sequence: TGTGCCAGCAGCTTAAGGGGACAGATAGTAGGCGAGCAGTACTTC. Protein product: CASSLRGQIVGEQYF.

This chain uses TRBV3-1 (or the pseudogene TRBV3-2) with TRBJ1-5; D ambiguous. Germline V gives CDR1 LGHDT, CDR2 YNNKEL (reference sequence). The V and J ends lost 0 bases and 5 bases respectively, with 11 bases between them. The CDR3 covers 15 residues. CDR3 nucleotides: TGTGCCAGCAGCCAAGATCTGGGTGAGGATCAGCCCCAGCATTTT. Its translation: CASSQDLGEDQPQHF.

This chain links TRBV28 with TRBJ2-2, with 12 bases identical to TRBD2. Trimming at V came to 9 bases and at J to 8 bases, leaving 7 bases not matched to a gene. CDR3 length equals 14 residues. The germline V gene encodes CDR1 MDHEN and CDR2 SYDVKM. The CDR3 DNA follows: TGTGCCAGTAGACTAGCGGGAGATGTGGGGGAGCTGTTTTTT. Residues: CASRLAGDVGELFF.

This rearrangement joins TRBV7-9 to TRBJ2-3; D may be TRBD2 (6 bases). V was clipped by 1 base and J by 5 bases, with 19 bases between them. The germline V gene has CDR1 SEHNR and CDR2 FQNEAQ (reference sequence). The CDR3 extends over 17 amino acids. The DNA for the CDR3 is TGTGCCAGCAGCTTAGTAGGAACGGGAGTTCTCCGAGATACGCAGTATTTT. This translates into CASSLVGTGVLRDTQYF.

The J gene is TRBJ1-1, the V gene TRBV6-1; TRBD1 might be the D (5 bases). The germline gives CDR1 MNHNS, CDR2 SASEGT. The V gene lost 2 bases and the J gene lost 5 bases, with 12 bases spanning the gap. The CDR3 totals 14 residues. In nucleotides, the CDR3 is TGTGCCAGCAGTGAACGCATGGGGGGAACTGAAGCTTTCTTT. Protein sequence: CASSERMGGTEAFF.

J is TRBJ1-2 and V is TRBV7-2, with TRBD1 matching over 7 bases. The CDR3 contains 14 residues. CDR1 SGHTA and CDR2 FQGNSA come from the germline V gene. The V and J ends lost 1 base and 4 bases, in that order; junction bases with no gene match: 3. CDR3: CASSLGDSPYGYTF. The CDR3 nucleotides read TGTGCCAGCAGCTTAGGGGACAGTCCCTATGGCTACACCTTC.

The chain has TRBV5-8 and TRBJ2-5; D unresolved. Trimming removed 4 bases from V and 4 bases from J, with 23 bases in between. Germline V gene lookup returns CDR1 SGHTS and CDR2 YDEGEE. The CDR3 totals 17 residues. DNA of the CDR3: TGTGCCAGCAGCGCCACCAAAACCAGTGGCCGGAGAGAGACCCAGTACTTC. Its translation is CASSATKTSGRRETQYF. Using reference TRBV5-8 and TRBJ2-5 for the parts outside the CDR3, the full variable domain is EAGVTQSPTHLIKTRGQQATLRCSPISGHTSVYWYQQALGLGLQFLLWYDEGEERNRGNFPPRFSGRQFPNYSSELNVNALELEDSALYLCASSATKTSGRRETQYFGPGTRLLVL.

A single count supports this clone. The chain joins TRBV28 to TRBJ2-7; D is ambiguous. The CDR3 is made up of 14 amino acids. V was pared by 2 bases and J by 7 bases, with 15 bases between. Germline V CDR1 and CDR2: MDHEN, SYDVKM. CDR3 protein: CASSLGEVLWEQYF. The CDR3 bases are TGTGCCAGCAGTTTAGGAGAGGTCCTGTGGGAGCAGTACTTC.

The CDR3 loop is CAISGNTGTGTEAFF. CDR3 DNA sequence: TGTGCCATCAGTGGCAATACAGGGACGGGTACTGAAGCTTTCTTT. The J gene is TRBJ1-1, the V gene TRBV10-3; D perhaps matches TRBD1 (6 bases). The ends were cut back, 4 bases at V and 5 bases at J, with 17 bases in the middle. Germline lookup yields CDR1 ENHRY and CDR2 SYGVKD. The CDR3 contains 15 residues.

The chain combines TRBV28 with TRBJ1-1; 9 bases fit TRBD1. This CDR3 contains 16 residues. Germline CDR1 and CDR2: MDHEN and SYDVKM. V lost 5 bases, J lost 4 bases, and 11 bases stayed unmatched. In nucleotides, the CDR3 is TGTGCCAGCAGTCTCACCGGGACAGGGAAGGTCACTGAAGCTTTCTTT. Its translation is CASSLTGTGKVTEAFF.

The chain couples TRBV19 to TRBJ1-4; D not certain. V was pared by 3 bases and J by 7 bases, with 12 bases between. The CDR3 runs 14 residues. Germline-derived CDR1 and CDR2 are LNHDA and SQIVND (reference sequence). CDR3 sequence reads: CASSMGSLVEKLFF. For the CDR3, the DNA is TGTGCCAGTAGTATGGGCAGCCTTGTTGAAAAACTGTTTTTT.

The rearrangement joins TRBV14 to TRBJ2-7; D might be TRBD2 (6 bases). Germline V gene data show CDR1 as SGHDN and CDR2 as FVKESK. Trimming pared 2 bases from V and 0 bases from J, leaving 11 bases between. The CDR3 is 15 residues long. The CDR3 nucleotides are TGTGCCAGCAGCCAATTTAGCGGCCCCTCCTACGAGCAGTACTTC. Amino acids: CASSQFSGPSYEQYF.

The chain has TRBV24-1 and TRBJ2-3; 9 bases are shared with TRBD2. Germline loops: CDR1 KGHDR, CDR2 SFDVKD. V was clipped by 7 bases and J by 0 bases; unmatched bases: 1. This CDR3 is 14 amino acids long. The CDR3 region is CATSLAGSTDTQYF. CDR3 nucleotide sequence: TGTGCCACCAGCCTAGCGGGGAGCACAGATACGCAGTATTTT.

This clone was observed once. This chain joins TRBV2 and TRBJ2-1; TRBD2 agrees at 11 bases. Trimming cost V 10 bases and J 6 bases; bases outside gene matches: 8. The CDR3 contains 14 residues. From germline, CDR1 is SNHLY and CDR2 FYNNEI. The CDR3 reads CATRGLAEGNEQFF. CDR3 bases: TGTGCCACAAGGGGACTAGCGGAGGGCAATGAGCAGTTCTTC.

This chain uses TRBV5-1 with TRBJ1-2; 7 bases match TRBD1. The CDR3 has 15 residues. V gave up 3 bases and J gave up 2 bases; unmatched junction bases: 7. From germline, CDR1 is SGHRS and CDR2 YFSETQ. The CDR3 loop is CASSSTGDRNYGYTF. The CDR3 DNA follows: TGCGCCAGCAGCTCCACAGGGGATCGGAACTATGGCTACACCTTC.